Listed below are T cell receptor beta chains from one sample, sequenced in a study of cytomegalovirus exposure and HLA in healthy donors. Sequenced by immunoSEQ multiplex PCR; TCRdb stores in-frame clones only, minus some. Altogether more than 70,000 clones are present, over 70% being singletons, with the ten largest covering about 2.9%. The sequencing input was PBMCs. Every receptor here comes from a man aged 40-50 years in good health and CMV-seronegative. Both conserved end residues are part of each CDR3. The order of the fields is clone size, J gene, D gene, V gene, CDR3 DNA, CDR3 protein. The D gene is left open where the match is weak. Clone size is shown for a subset of rows, as once, few, many or a class of expanded clone.

>.|TRBJ2-3|.|TRBV2
TGTGCCAGCAGTGAAGCTTGGGCCCGCACAGATACGCAGTATTTT
CASSEAWARTDTQYF
>.|TRBJ2-7|TRBD2|TRBV19
TGTGCCAGTAGTATTGACACACCTAGCGGGGGCTCCTACGAGCAGTACTTC
CASSIDTPSGGSYEQYF
>.|TRBJ1-5|TRBD1|TRBV5-1
TGCGCCAGCAGCATCGGACAGGGGGATCAGCCCCAGCATTTT
CASSIGQGDQPQHF
>.|TRBJ1-2|TRBD1|TRBV28
TGTGCCAGCAGTTTGGACAGGGGGCATGGCTACACCTTC
CASSLDRGHGYTF
>.|TRBJ1-6|.|TRBV4-2
TGTGCCAGCAGCCAAACAGGTACCGGCAGCTCCTATAATTCACCCCTCCACTTT
CASSQTGTGSSYNSPLHF
>.|TRBJ2-7|TRBD2|TRBV7-9
TGTGCCAGCAGCTTAGAATGGGGGGGCTCCTACGAGCAGTACTTC
CASSLEWGGSYEQYF
>.|TRBJ2-6|.|TRBV6-1
TGTGCCAGCAGTGAAGCGTGGACAGTCCTCTCTGGGGCCAACGTCCTGACTTTC
CASSEAWTVLSGANVLTF
>.|TRBJ2-3|.|TRBV4-3
TGCGCCAGCAGCCAAGACCCCAGCGGGTTGCTCACAGATACGCAGTATTTT
CASSQDPSGLLTDTQYF
>.|TRBJ2-7|.|TRBV6-5
TGTGCCAGCAGTTCTGTTGACAGCTCCTACGAGCAGTACTTC
CASSSVDSSYEQYF
>.|TRBJ2-7|.|TRBV14
TGTGCCAGCAGCCAAGAAGTCGGACACTCCTACGAGCAGTACTTC
CASSQEVGHSYEQYF
>few|TRBJ2-5|.|TRBV5-1
TGCGCCAGCAGCCCGAAGACAGGCGAGACCCAGTACTTC
CASSPKTGETQYF
>once|TRBJ2-1|TRBD1|TRBV11-3
TGTGCCAGCAGCCCCCGGACAGGGGTTGAGCAGTTCTTC
CASSPRTGVEQFF
>.|TRBJ1-1|.|TRBV4-2
TGTGCCAGCAGCCAAGATCGAGGGGCAGGGGTGGTGACTGAAGCTTTCTTT
CASSQDRGAGVVTEAFF
>.|TRBJ2-7|TRBD1|TRBV4-3
TGCGCCAGCAGCCAAGAGAGGACAGGTAACGAGCAGTACTTC
CASSQERTGNEQYF
>.|TRBJ2-7|TRBD1|TRBV7-9
TGTGCCAGCAGCTCACCCTACCCGGGACAGGACCCCTACGAGCAGTACTTC
CASSSPYPGQDPYEQYF
>.|TRBJ1-1|.|TRBV6-5
TGTGCCAGCAGCCCCTCTGGGGGGTTCGGCACTGAAGCTTTCTTT
CASSPSGGFGTEAFF
>.|TRBJ1-5|TRBD1|TRBV4-1
TGCGCCAGCAGCCACGGACAGGGCAATCAGCCCCAGCATTTT
CASSHGQGNQPQHF
>.|TRBJ1-2|.|TRBV7-9
TGTGCCAGCAGCCCAGGGGCTAACTATGGCTACACCTTC
CASSPGANYGYTF
>.|TRBJ2-1|TRBD2|TRBV7-9
TGTGCCAGCAGCATTAGCCAAAGCGGGGGGAGCTCCTACAATGAGCAGTTCTTC
CASSISQSGGSSYNEQFF
>once|TRBJ2-3|TRBD2|TRBV7-2
TGTGCCAGCAGCCTCCGACTAGCGGGAGGCACAGGGACGCAGTATTTT
CASSLRLAGGTGTQYF
>.|TRBJ2-3|.|TRBV29-1
TGCAGCGTTGAAGATCCGGTGACAGATAGCACAGATACGCAGTATTTT
CSVEDPVTDSTDTQYF
>.|TRBJ2-2|TRBD2|TRBV7-2
TGTGCCAGCAGCGATCGATCTAGCGGGAACGGGGAGCTGTTTTTT
CASSDRSSGNGELFF
>.|TRBJ1-6|.|TRBV18
TGTGCCAGCTCACCACCTATCCCAGGGGCCTATAATTCACCCCTCCACTTT
CASSPPIPGAYNSPLHF
>.|TRBJ2-7|.|TRBV27
TGTGCCAGCAGACCCCTGACATCCTACGAGCAGTACTTC
CASRPLTSYEQYF
>.|TRBJ1-5|.|TRBV2
TGTGCCAGCAGTGAAGCTCAGGGGACCAATCAGCCCCAGCATTTT
CASSEAQGTNQPQHF
>.|TRBJ2-1|TRBD1|TRBV5-6
TGTGCCAGCAGGGGACAGGGGTCTGAAAATGAGCAGTTCTTC
CASRGQGSENEQFF
>few|TRBJ2-7|TRBD1|TRBV6-1
TGTGCCAGCAGTCCAAGGCAGGGGGCTACGGAAGAGCAGTACTTC
CASSPRQGATEEQYF
>.|TRBJ2-1|.|TRBV5-1
TGCGCCAGCAGCTTGGAACGGTACAATGAGCAGTTCTTC
CASSLERYNEQFF
>once|TRBJ1-2|TRBD1|TRBV28
TGTGCCAGCAGGTTCGGACAGGACTATGGCTACACCTTC
CASRFGQDYGYTF